This entry features one T cell receptor beta chain sequence. No cognate antigen has been identified for it. Per-nucleotide qualities are absent, and no much larger clonotype sits a single base away. Taken with the paper, the label for time point translates to: about 28 days (+/-7) after the second vaccine dose. Because spike-specific TCR depth and breadth did not differ between the two schedules, AZD1222 recipients who got a second dose at roughly 4 weeks were pooled with those who got a second dose at roughly 12 weeks. Vaccinee samples were obtained from the UK trials COV001 and COV002, which included a single-blind randomized controlled phase 2/3 trial of AZD1222 (ChAdOx1 nCoV-19) in healthy adults. For TCRbeta chain sequencing, PBMC samples were collected from trial participants at day 0 and at day 28 after the second dose. The data stem from a study of T cell responses to AZD1222 COVID-19 vaccine (dated by TCRdb to the early 2020s). Study-wide context: A total of 240 or so trial participants underwent TCR sequencing, of whom about 210 had received two doses of AZD1222 and about 25 had received two doses of the MenACWY control vaccine. Trial participants were enrolled by age into subgroups of 18-55, 56-69 and 70-plus years, and about 150, 27 and 61 TCR-sequenced participants, respectively, were included in these subgroups.

The CDR3, cysteine through phenylalanine, is 15 amino acids long. The retained sequence is limited to the CDR3, 45 bases, with the frame set at the first base. From V the trimming removes 0 bases and from J it removes 5 bases, while the gene matches leave 3 bases of the junction unaccounted for. The germline V gene yields SGHRS for CDR1 and YFSETQ for CDR2. Results the study describes overall, beyond this receptor: The 56-69-year group was small, and its depth increase did not reach significance, likely because of low power. CD4 TCRs associated with the vaccine covered the entire spike protein, and the dominant responses were in regions 160-218 and 743-854. Only five to seven AZD1222 recipients were SARS-CoV-2 seropositive at baseline, limiting conclusions about previously exposed vaccinees. Because no day 14 peak-response samples were available, repertoires were characterized only after the peak T cell response. Participants were mostly white British, with more females than males. The authors suggested clonal diversity may have been underestimated. After two AZD1222 doses, spike-specific TCR breadth and depth were significantly higher than at day 0 and than in MenACWY recipients. Nearly half of unique spike-specific TCRs reportedly recognized epitopes outside regions mutated in the B.1.351 and B.1.1.7 variants.

The CDR3 regions of human TCRbeta chains were analyzed by immunosequencing. The study's own analysis went as follows. TCRs in the repertoires were matched against a reference library of SARS-CoV-2-specific TCRs that had been generated with the MIRA antigen-specificity platform. Breadth was defined as the fraction of unique TCRs that were SARS-CoV-2-associated. Depth was defined as the fraction of total T cells that were SARS-CoV-2-associated. Using the MIRA data, every spike-specific TCR was mapped to the spike region that the TCR reacted to and assigned to either a CD4 or a CD8 class. Log10-transformed breadth and depth values were compared by one-way ANOVA with Sidak's multiple comparisons tests. TCRdb limited this immuneACCESS table to in-frame rearrangements with V and J called. A share of clones is missing; checked studies link under half to unresolved V genes, and the rest is unexplained. The V and J calls and clone size come from that table; D and trimming were worked out from the DNA. The sample records 150,000 or so clones, around 90% of which are singletons. The ten top clones hold roughly 1.4% of the sample.

Sequencing used peripheral blood, obtained 28 days after the second AZD1222 dose. The chain uses TRBV5-1 and TRBJ1-5, with 9 central nucleotides matching TRBD1. This receptor was identified in an adult who received the AZD1222 COVID-19 vaccine. The DNA sequence reads TGCGCCAGCAGCTTGGACAGGGGGCAGGATCAGCCCCAGCATTTT. Its translation is CASSLDRGQDQPQHF. The CDR3, completed at both ends by the reference TRBV5-1 and TRBJ1-5 genes, gives the full variable domain KAGVTQTPRYLIKTRGQQVTLSCSPISGHRSVSWYQQTPGQGLQFLFEYFSETQRNKGNFPGRFSGRQFSNSRSEMNVSTLELGDSALYLCASSLDRGQDQPQHFGDGTRLSIL.